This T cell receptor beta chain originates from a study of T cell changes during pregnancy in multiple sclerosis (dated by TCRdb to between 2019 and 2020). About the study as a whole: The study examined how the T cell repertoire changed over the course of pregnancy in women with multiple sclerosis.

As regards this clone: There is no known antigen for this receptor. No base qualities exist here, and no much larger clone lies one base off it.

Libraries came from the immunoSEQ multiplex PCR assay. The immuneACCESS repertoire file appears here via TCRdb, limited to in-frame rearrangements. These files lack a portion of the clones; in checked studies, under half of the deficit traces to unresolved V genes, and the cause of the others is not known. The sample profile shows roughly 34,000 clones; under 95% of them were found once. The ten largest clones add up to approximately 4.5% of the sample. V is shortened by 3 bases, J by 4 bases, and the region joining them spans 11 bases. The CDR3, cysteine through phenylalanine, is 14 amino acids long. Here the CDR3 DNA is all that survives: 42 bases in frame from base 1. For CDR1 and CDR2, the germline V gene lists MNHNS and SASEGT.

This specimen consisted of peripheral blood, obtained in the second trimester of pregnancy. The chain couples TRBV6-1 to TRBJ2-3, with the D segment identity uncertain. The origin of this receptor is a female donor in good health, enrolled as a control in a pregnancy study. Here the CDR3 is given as CASSDWAPPDTQYF. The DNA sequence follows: TGTGCCAGCAGTGATTGGGCGCCACCAGATACGCAGTATTTT.